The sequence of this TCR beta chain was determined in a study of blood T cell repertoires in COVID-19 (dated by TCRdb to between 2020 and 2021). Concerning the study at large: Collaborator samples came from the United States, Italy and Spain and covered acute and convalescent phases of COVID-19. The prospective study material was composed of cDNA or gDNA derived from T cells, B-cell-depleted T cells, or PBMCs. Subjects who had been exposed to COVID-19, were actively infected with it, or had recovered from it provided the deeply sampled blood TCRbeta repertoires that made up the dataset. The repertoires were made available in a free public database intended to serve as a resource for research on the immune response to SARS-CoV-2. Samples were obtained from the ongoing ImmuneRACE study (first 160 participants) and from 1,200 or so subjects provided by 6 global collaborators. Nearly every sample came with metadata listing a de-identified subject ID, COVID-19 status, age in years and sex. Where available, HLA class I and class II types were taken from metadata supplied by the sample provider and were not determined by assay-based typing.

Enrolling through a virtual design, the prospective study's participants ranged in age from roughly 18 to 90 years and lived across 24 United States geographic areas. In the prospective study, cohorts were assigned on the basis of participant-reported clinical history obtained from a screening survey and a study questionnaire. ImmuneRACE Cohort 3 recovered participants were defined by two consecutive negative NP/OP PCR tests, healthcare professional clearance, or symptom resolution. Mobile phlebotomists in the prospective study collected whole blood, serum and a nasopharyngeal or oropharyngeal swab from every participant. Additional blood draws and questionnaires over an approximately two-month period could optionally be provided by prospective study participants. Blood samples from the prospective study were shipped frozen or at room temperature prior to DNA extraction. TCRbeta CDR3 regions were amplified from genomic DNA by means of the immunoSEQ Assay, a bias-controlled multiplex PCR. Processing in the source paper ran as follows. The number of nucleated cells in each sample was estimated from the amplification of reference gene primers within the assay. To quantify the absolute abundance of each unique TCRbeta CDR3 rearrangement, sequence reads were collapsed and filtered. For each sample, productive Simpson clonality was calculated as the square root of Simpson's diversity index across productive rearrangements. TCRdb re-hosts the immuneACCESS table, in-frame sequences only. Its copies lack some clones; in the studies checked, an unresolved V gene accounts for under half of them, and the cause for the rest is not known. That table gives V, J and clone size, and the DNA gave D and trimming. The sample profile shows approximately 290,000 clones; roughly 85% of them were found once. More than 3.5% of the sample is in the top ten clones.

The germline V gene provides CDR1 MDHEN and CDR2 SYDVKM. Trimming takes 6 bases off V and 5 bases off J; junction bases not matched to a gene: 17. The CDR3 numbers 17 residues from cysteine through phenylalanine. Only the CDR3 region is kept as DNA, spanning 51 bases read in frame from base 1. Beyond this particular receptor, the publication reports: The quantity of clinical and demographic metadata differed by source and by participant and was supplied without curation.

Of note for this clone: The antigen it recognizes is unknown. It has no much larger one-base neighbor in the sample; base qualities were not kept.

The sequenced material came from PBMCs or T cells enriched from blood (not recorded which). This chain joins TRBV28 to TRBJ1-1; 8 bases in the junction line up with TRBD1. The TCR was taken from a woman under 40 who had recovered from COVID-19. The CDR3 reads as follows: CASRNQLQSRGRTEAFF. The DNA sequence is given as TGTGCCAGCAGGAACCAGCTTCAATCCAGGGGGCGGACTGAAGCTTTCTTT.